Listed below are T cell receptor beta chains from one sample, sequenced in a study of shared clonotypes between healthy human individuals. This table comes from immunoSEQ multiplex PCR, and its TCRdb copy is limited to in-frame clones, with some not included. The table includes 500,000 to 700,000 clones, approximately 95% detected once. The source material was naive CD8+ T cells sorted from blood. The origin of the receptors is a woman aged 25 to 39 in good health. Both conserved end residues are part of each CDR3. The D gene is left open where the match is weak. Size is omitted from some rows. Given values are once, few, many or a class for expanded clones.

v_gene,d_gene,abundance,j_gene,CDR3nt,CDR3aa
TRBV2,-,-,TRBJ1-5,TGTGCCAGCAGGAGGGCAGGGGATTCGAGCAATCAGCCCCAGCATTTT,CASRRAGDSSNQPQHF
TRBV9,TRBD1,once,TRBJ1-2,TGTGCCAGCAGCCGGACAGGGGAGTTCGGTGGCTACACCTTC,CASSRTGEFGGYTF
TRBV27,-,-,TRBJ2-7,TGTGCCAGCAGTTTGACGGGAGCGGTGAACGAGCAGTACTTC,CASSLTGAVNEQYF
TRBV28,TRBD2,-,TRBJ2-7,TGTGCCAGCACCGCGGGCGGGAGCGGCGAGCAGTACTTC,CASTAGGSGEQYF
TRBV7-9,TRBD1,-,TRBJ1-2,TGTGCCAGCAGTCGACCGGGACAGGGACATGGCTACACCTTC,CASSRPGQGHGYTF
TRBV11-2,-,-,TRBJ2-5,TGTGCCAGCAGCTTATTAGAGAGGACAGAAGAGACCCAGTACTTC,CASSLLERTEETQYF
TRBV2,TRBD2,once,TRBJ2-1,TGTGCCAGCAAGGAGGGACTAGCGGGCCGCGAGCAGTTCTTC,CASKEGLAGREQFF
TRBV5-5,-,once,TRBJ1-1,TGTGCCAGCAGCGAGTTCATGAACACTGAAGCTTTCTTT,CASSEFMNTEAFF
TRBV19,TRBD2,-,TRBJ2-3,TGTGCCAGTAGTATCTTAGCGGGAGACGGCACAGATACGCAGTATTTT,CASSILAGDGTDTQYF
TRBV2,-,once,TRBJ1-2,TGTGCCAGCAGTGACGGAGGTGGCTATGGCTACACCTTC,CASSDGGGYGYTF
TRBV10-2,TRBD1,once,TRBJ2-1,TGCGCCAGCAGTGATGGGACAGGGGGCTACAATGAGCAGTTCTTC,CASSDGTGGYNEQFF
TRBV2,TRBD1,-,TRBJ2-7,TGTGCCAGTAGACAGGGAAGGTCCTACGAGCAGTACTTC,CASRQGRSYEQYF
TRBV2,TRBD2,once,TRBJ2-3,TGTGTATCGCGGAGGGAGCGGGACTCCACAGATACGCAGTATTTT,CVSRRERDSTDTQYF
TRBV4-1,TRBD1,-,TRBJ2-5,TGCGCCAGCAGCGATCCGACAGGGTATTCAGAGACCCAGTACTTC,CASSDPTGYSETQYF
TRBV13,TRBD2,-,TRBJ2-7,TGTGCCAGCAGCTTGCGGGAGGCTTCCTACGAGCAGTACTTC,CASSLREASYEQYF
TRBV13,-,-,TRBJ2-7,TGTGCCAGCAGCAGGGGGAGCTCCTACGAGCAGTACTTC,CASSRGSSYEQYF
TRBV5-1,-,-,TRBJ1-4,TGCGCCAGCAGCCTGGACGGGCAAAAGGAAAAACTGTTTTTT,CASSLDGQKEKLFF
TRBV29-1,-,once,TRBJ1-4,TGCAGCGTTAACGCAGGATTGGGGAGTGAAAAACTGTTTTTT,CSVNAGLGSEKLFF
TRBV7-9,-,-,TRBJ1-1,TGTGCCAGCAGCAGCCTCAGGGAAACTGAAGCTTTCTTT,CASSSLRETEAFF
TRBV10-3,-,-,TRBJ2-3,TGTGCCATCAGTGAGTCACGGGGGAACGGGGGCCTCAGCACAGATACGCAGTATTTT,CAISESRGNGGLSTDTQYF
TRBV19,-,-,TRBJ1-2,TGTGCCAGTAGTATCGATGCGGAGATCTATGGCTACACCTTC,CASSIDAEIYGYTF
TRBV7-9,-,-,TRBJ2-3,TGTGCCAGCAGCTCCCCACTGGGACCGGGTCTAGCAGATACGCAGTATTTT,CASSSPLGPGLADTQYF
TRBV27,TRBD2,-,TRBJ2-1,TGTGCCAGCAGTACCCGGGAGGTGGTGTACAATGAGCAGTTCTTC,CASSTREVVYNEQFF
TRBV13,-,once,TRBJ2-7,TGTGCCAGCAGCGCAATGGGGGCAGGGGAGGACGAGCAGTACTTC,CASSAMGAGEDEQYF
TRBV11-3,TRBD1,-,TRBJ2-2,TGTGCCAGCAGCTTCCGGGACAGCGACACCGGGGAGCTGTTTTTT,CASSFRDSDTGELFF
TRBV4-1,TRBD1,-,TRBJ1-4,TGCGCCAGCAGCCCCCGACCGGGACAGGGAGAGGGTGACGAGGAAAAACTGTTTTTT,CASSPRPGQGEGDEEKLFF
TRBV28,-,-,TRBJ2-3,TGTGCCAGCAGTTTAGGAGTCGATACGCAGTATTTT,CASSLGVDTQYF
TRBV13,-,-,TRBJ1-5,TGTGCCAGCAGCACGGGGGGTAAGGAGCCCCAGCATTTT,CASSTGGKEPQHF
TRBV7-2,TRBD2,-,TRBJ2-1,TGTGCCAGCAGCTTAGGGGGTAGCGGGATCCAGCCCAATGAGCAGTTCTTC,CASSLGGSGIQPNEQFF
TRBV5-8,-,-,TRBJ2-7,TGTGCCAGCAGCTTGGGGGGCCCCTACGAGCAGTACTTC,CASSLGGPYEQYF
TRBV15,-,-,TRBJ1-1,TGTGCCAGCCGGGGCCCTCAGCTTACGATGAACACTGAAGCTTTCTTT,CASRGPQLTMNTEAFF
TRBV27,-,-,TRBJ2-3,TGTGCCAGCACCCGGCCAGGAAGGCCAGATACGCAGTATTTT,CASTRPGRPDTQYF
TRBV28,-,-,TRBJ2-1,TGTGCCAGCAGTTTAAGTGGGATGGCATACAATGAGCAGTTCTTC,CASSLSGMAYNEQFF
TRBV10-3,-,-,TRBJ1-3,TGTGCCATCAGTGAGTCAGGCTCTGGAAACACCATATATTTT,CAISESGSGNTIYF
TRBV7-2,-,-,TRBJ2-7,TGTGCCACCACCGGGACGGATCTTTACGAGCAGTACTTC,CATTGTDLYEQYF
TRBV11-2,-,-,TRBJ1-5,TGTGCCAGCAGCTTAGGGGGGCCGGAAGGAGACCCCCAGCATTTT,CASSLGGPEGDPQHF
TRBV27,-,-,TRBJ1-1,TGTGCCAGCTGGGGGCTGGGGGCGATATTTGAAGCTTTCTTT,CASWGLGAIFEAFF
TRBV28,-,-,TRBJ2-3,TGTGCCAGCAGGGATCTAGCAGATACGCAGTATTTT,CASRDLADTQYF
TRBV27,TRBD1,-,TRBJ1-2,TGTGCCAGCAGCGACAGAGTCGCTACCGGGACAGCAGCCTATGGCTACACCTTC,CASSDRVATGTAAYGYTF